Included here is one TCR beta chain sequence, with context. Its antigen is not identified. The entry originates in a study of OX40 agonist ivuxolimab in advanced cancers. Whole-study context: Each dose-escalation patient presented with hepatocellular carcinoma, melanoma, renal cell or head and neck cancer. Among those treated, three patients had partial responses, one with hepatocellular carcinoma and two with cutaneous melanoma. Broader study findings: Clonal expansion from baseline to week 6 occurred in both CD4+ and CD8+ T cells.

Generated by immunoSEQ multiplex PCR, the TCRdb table keeps only in-frame clones and is missing some. This sample carries tens of thousands of clones, 88% of them seen once, and the ten largest clones take roughly 18%. V was shortened by 4 bases and J by 9 bases, with 7 bases between the two germline ends. The CDR3 extends over 10 amino acids. CDR1 is MNHEY, CDR2 SVGAGI, per germline. Any history of autoimmune disease or systemic immunosuppression disqualified patients. Sequenced material: CD4+ or CD8+ T cells sorted from blood, taken in a trial of the OX40 agonist ivuxolimab. The gene calls are TRBV6-5 and TRBJ2-7; the D is unclear. The source is an adult with an advanced solid tumor such as melanoma, head and neck, liver or kidney cancer. CDR3 sequence (DNA): TGTGCCAGCAGTTGGTCCCCGCAGTACTTC. Translating gives CASSWSPQYF.